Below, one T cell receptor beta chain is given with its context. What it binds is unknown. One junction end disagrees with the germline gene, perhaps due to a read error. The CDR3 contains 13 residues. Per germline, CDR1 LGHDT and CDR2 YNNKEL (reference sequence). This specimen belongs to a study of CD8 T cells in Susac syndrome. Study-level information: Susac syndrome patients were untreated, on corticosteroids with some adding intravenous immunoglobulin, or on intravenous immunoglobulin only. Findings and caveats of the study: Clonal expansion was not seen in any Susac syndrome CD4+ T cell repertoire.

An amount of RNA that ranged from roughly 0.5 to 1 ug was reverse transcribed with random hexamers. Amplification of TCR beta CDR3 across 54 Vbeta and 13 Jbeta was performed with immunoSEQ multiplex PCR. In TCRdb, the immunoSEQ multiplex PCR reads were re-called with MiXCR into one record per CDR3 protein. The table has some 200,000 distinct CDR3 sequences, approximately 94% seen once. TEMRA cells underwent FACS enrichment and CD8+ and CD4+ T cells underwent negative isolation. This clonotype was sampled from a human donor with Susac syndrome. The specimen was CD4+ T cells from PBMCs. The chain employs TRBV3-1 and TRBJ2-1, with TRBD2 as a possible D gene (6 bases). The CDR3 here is CASSQPRGARFSF. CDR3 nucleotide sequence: TGTGCCAGCAGCCAACCGCGGGGCGCCCGGTTCTCCTTC.